The clone carrying this T cell receptor beta chain was counted many times. Its target is unknown. Amplification targeted TCR beta CDR3 regions from RNA transcripts. RT-PCR in the first round (using the HTBI primer set) targeted the TCR CDR3. TCRdb reprocessed the multiplex PCR reads with MiXCR, giving one entry per CDR3 protein. The data show approximately 710,000 distinct CDR3 sequences, 17% seen once. This record belongs to a study of T cells in Graves' hyperthyroidism and ophthalmopathy. General observations from the study: Most clonotypes expanded in the thyroid (above 0.001) were also present in blood.

The ends were cut back, 1 base at V and 7 bases at J, with 10 bases in the middle. CDR3 length: 13 residues. Patients aged 18 to 65 had newly diagnosed hyperthyroidism lasting under 2 months. Diagnosis rested on symptoms, serum thyroxine and TRAb, thyroid ultrasound, and orbital computed tomography. Sequenced: blood. J is TRBJ1-2 and V is TRBV12-3 or TRBV12-4, with no clear D. The clonotype originates from a man in his forties or fifties with Graves' hyperthyroidism. The CDR3 protein is CASSLVGPLGYTF. Written as DNA, the CDR3 is TGTGCCAGCAGTTTAGTTGGCCCCCTTGGCTACACCTTC.